Shown below are 21 T cell receptor beta chains from a single sample sequenced in a study of blood T cell repertoires in COVID-19 (dated by TCRdb to about 2020). The method behind the library was the immunoSEQ multiplex PCR assay. Entries here come from immuneACCESS through TCRdb and include only in-frame sequences with V and J called. Some clones fail to appear in such tables; in the studies checked, an unresolved V gene covers under half of the shortfall, and the cause of the remainder is unknown. The sample table lists about 190,000 clones, 84% of them with a count of one. 4% to 6% of the sample goes to the ten largest clones. Sequenced input: peripheral blood. The receptors shown here come from a woman aged 70-85 years with active or convalescent COVID-19.

The chain links TRBV6-6 to TRBJ2-7; 9 bases are shared with TRBD1. This CDR3 has 13 amino acids. The V gene end was trimmed by 6 bases and the J gene end by 3 bases; junction bases not matched to a gene: 3. In germline, CDR1 is MNHNY, CDR2 SVGAGI (reference sequence). Here the CDR3 DNA reads TGTGCCAGCAGGGGGACAGGGCGCTACGAGCAGTACTTC. Translation gives CASRGTGRYEQYF.

This clone was counted between two and nine times. CDR3 loop: CASSHVGRTGELFF. The CDR3 bases are TGTGCCAGCAGTCATGTGGGGAGGACCGGGGAGCTGTTTTTT. This chain connects TRBV25-1 to TRBJ2-2, with D possibly matching TRBD2 (6 bases). The CDR3 runs to 14 residues. CDR1 MGHDK and CDR2 SYGVNS come from the germline V gene. V was cut by 5 bases and J by 5 bases, with 12 bases left in between.

The chain links TRBV18 to TRBJ2-3; D is perhaps TRBD2 (6 bases). Per germline, CDR1 KGHSH and CDR2 LQKENI. Trimming removed 8 bases from V and 2 bases from J, with 11 bases in between. This CDR3 region has 13 residues. The CDR3 region is CASEASATDTQYF. In DNA form, the CDR3 reads TGTGCCAGCGAGGCTAGCGCCACAGATACGCAGTATTTT. The whole variable domain, remainder taken from reference TRBV18 and TRBJ2-3, is NAGVMQNPRHLVRRRGQEARLRCSPMKGHSHVYWYRQLPEEGLKFMVYLQKENIIDESGMPKERFSAEFPKEGPSILRIQQVVRGDSAAYFCASEASATDTQYFGPGTRLTVL.

This chain links TRBV27 with TRBJ2-7; 10 nucleotides line up with TRBD2. J was trimmed by 4 bases and V by 7 bases; bases with no gene match: 13. Germline-derived CDR1 and CDR2 are MNHEY and SMNVEV (reference sequence). The CDR3 has 16 residues. The CDR3 loop reads CASKRSVGLALYEQYF. In nucleotides, the CDR3 is TGTGCCAGCAAACGTTCTGTGGGACTAGCGTTATACGAGCAGTACTTC.

The rearrangement joins TRBV28 to TRBJ2-3, with TRBD1 matching over 9 bases. Per germline, CDR1 MDHEN and CDR2 SYDVKM. Germline trimming cut 4 bases from V and 1 base from J; bases unmatched to any gene: 12. The CDR3 spans 18 residues. CDR3 sequence: CASSSHAVRTGGTDTQYF. The CDR3 DNA follows: TGTGCCAGCAGTTCCCACGCGGTACGGACAGGGGGCACAGATACGCAGTATTTT.

This clone was detected once. The DNA for the CDR3 is TGCGCCAGCAGCTCGAGGGACAGGAACGAGCCCCAGCATTTT. Amino acid sequence: CASSSRDRNEPQHF. This chain uses TRBV5-1 with TRBJ1-5; 8 nucleotides line up with TRBD1. The CDR3 consists of 14 residues. Germline-derived CDR1 and CDR2 are SGHRS and YFSETQ. V gave up 3 bases and J gave up 8 bases; unmatched junction bases: 7.

The genes are TRBV6-6 and TRBJ1-1, with no clear D. V shed 7 bases and J shed 5 bases, with 11 bases lying between them. The CDR3 runs 12 residues. Germline assignment: CDR1 MNHNY and CDR2 SVGAGI (reference sequence). The CDR3 nucleotides read TGTGCCAGCACCACGGGAGGGACTGAAGCTTTCTTT. Its translation is CASTTGGTEAFF.

The genes are TRBV6-5 and TRBJ2-2; no clear D. V was cut by 5 bases and J by 6 bases, with 7 bases left in between. The CDR3 totals 12 residues. Germline V gives CDR1 MNHEY, CDR2 SVGAGI. CDR3 bases: TGTGCCAGCAGTCCCCCGTCCGGGGAGCTGTTTTTT. Translating gives CASSPPSGELFF.

The chain is built from TRBV2 and TRBJ1-2, with 9 nucleotides matching TRBD1. CDR1 and CDR2 (germline): SNHLY, FYNNEI. This CDR3 comprises 17 residues. J was trimmed by 1 base and V by 6 bases; bases with no gene match: 12. The chain's CDR3 is CASRKVDRGRGNYGYTF. The CDR3 DNA is TGTGCCAGCAGAAAGGTGGACAGGGGACGGGGTAACTATGGCTACACCTTC. Drawing the rest from reference TRBV2 and TRBJ1-2, the complete variable domain is EPEVTQTPSHQVTQMGQEVILRCVPISNHLYFYWYRQILGQKVEFLVSFYNNEISEKSEIFDDQFSVERPDGSNFTLKIRSTKLEDSAMYFCASRKVDRGRGNYGYTFGSGTRLTVV.

The chain uses TRBV28 and TRBJ1-6, with 9 bases lining up with TRBD1. Germline lookup yields CDR1 MDHEN and CDR2 SYDVKM. This CDR3 contains 16 residues. V lost 1 base, J lost 7 bases, and 5 bases stayed unmatched. CDR3 protein: CASSLLQGAGNSPLHF. CDR3 bases: TGTGCCAGCAGTTTATTACAGGGGGCGGGGAATTCACCCCTCCACTTT.

The genes are TRBV3-1 (or the pseudogene TRBV3-2) and TRBJ2-1; D uncertain. V was clipped by 1 base and J by 4 bases, with 11 bases between them. CDR3 length: 15 amino acids. CDR1 LGHDT and CDR2 YNNKEL come from the germline V gene (reference sequence). The CDR3 region has the DNA TGTGCCAGCAGCCAAGCGGGTATGGCGTACAATGAGCAGTTCTTC. Translating it yields CASSQAGMAYNEQFF.

This clone has only a few counts. The V gene is TRBV5-6, the J gene TRBJ2-1; 9 bases match TRBD1. Trimming cost V 4 bases and J 6 bases; bases outside gene matches: 2. The CDR3 spans 13 residues. Per germline, CDR1 SGHDT and CDR2 YYEEEE. The chain's CDR3 is CASSQTGGNEQFF. DNA for the CDR3: TGTGCCAGCAGCCAGACAGGGGGCAATGAGCAGTTCTTC.

CDR3 loop: CASSVGREAYSPLHF. The CDR3 coding sequence is TGTGCCAGCAGCGTAGGGAGGGAGGCCTATTCACCCCTCCACTTT. This chain connects TRBV9 to TRBJ1-6, with no clear D. From germline, CDR1 is SGDLS and CDR2 YYNGEE. There are 15 residues in the CDR3. Trimming pared 0 bases from V and 8 bases from J, leaving 12 bases between. Drawing the rest from reference TRBV9 and TRBJ1-6, the complete variable domain is DSGVTQTPKHLITATGQRVTLRCSPRSGDLSVYWYQQSLDQGLQFLIQYYNGEERAKGNILERFSAQQFPDLHSELNLSSLELGDSALYFCASSVGREAYSPLHFGNGTRLTVT.

The V gene is TRBV5-6, the J gene TRBJ2-2; maybe TRBD2 (6 bases). CDR3 length: 17 amino acids. The germline CDR1 and CDR2 sequences are SGHDT and YYEEEE. V shed 4 bases and J shed 5 bases, with 21 bases lying between them. The CDR3 sequence: CASSPGSWRGKTGELFF. The CDR3 region has the DNA TGTGCCAGCAGCCCCGGGTCATGGCGGGGAAAAACCGGGGAGCTGTTTTTT.

J is TRBJ2-7 and V is TRBV24-1, with D possibly being TRBD2 (6 bases). Deletions cut 1 base from V and 0 bases from J, with 18 bases between. Germline V CDR1 and CDR2: KGHDR, SFDVKD. CDR3 size: 18 residues. CDR3 amino acids: CATSDFGLSGWRSYEQYF. Here the CDR3 DNA reads TGTGCCACCAGTGATTTCGGCCTGAGCGGGTGGCGCTCCTACGAGCAGTACTTC.

CDR3 protein: CASSLGENTYEQYF. The CDR3 region has the DNA TGTGCCAGCTCACTTGGAGAAAATACCTACGAGCAGTACTTC. The V call is TRBV2, the J call TRBJ2-7; D is uncertain. The CDR3 runs to 14 residues. CDR1 and CDR2 from the germline V gene are SNHLY and FYNNEI. Between the trimmed V and J ends, which lost 8 bases and 2 bases, there was a span of 16 bases.

In its sample, this clone was seen once. The V gene is TRBV18, the J gene TRBJ2-1, with 7 bases aligning to TRBD2. The CDR3 runs 16 residues. V lost 6 bases to trimming and J lost 4 bases; unmatched junction nucleotides: 12. Germline lookup yields CDR1 KGHSH and CDR2 LQKENI. CDR3 DNA: TGTGCCAGCTCCCTAGCCCCGGGAGGTATATACAATGAGCAGTTCTTC. Residues: CASSLAPGGIYNEQFF.

This clone showed up just once. The rearrangement joins TRBV5-5 to TRBJ1-1; D unresolved. This CDR3 has 15 residues. Trimming stripped 4 bases from V and 0 bases from J, with 13 bases between. Germline assignment: CDR1 SGHKS and CDR2 YYEKEE (reference sequence). The CDR3 DNA sequence: TGTGCCAGCAGCCCTAGGTCGCGGTTGAACACTGAAGCTTTCTTT. Amino acid sequence: CASSPRSRLNTEAFF.

This chain connects TRBV6-6 to TRBJ2-7, with 8 nucleotides matching TRBD1. The CDR3 totals 16 residues. The V and J ends lost 4 bases and 6 bases, in that order; junction bases with no gene match: 14. Germline CDR1 and CDR2: MNHNY and SVGAGI (reference sequence). CDR3 in amino acids: CASSFPTGTGPSEQYF. CDR3 DNA: TGTGCCAGCAGTTTCCCGACCGGGACAGGACCCTCCGAGCAGTACTTC.

The V call is TRBV6-1, the J call TRBJ2-3; maybe TRBD2 (6 bases). Trimming left V 4 bases short and J 4 bases short, with 18 bases between. This CDR3 is built from 16 residues. The germline V gene has CDR1 MNHNS and CDR2 SASEGT. The CDR3 DNA reads as TGTGCCAGCAGTGGCTCAATTGGCGGGAAAGCAGATACGCAGTATTTT. It yields the protein CASSGSIGGKADTQYF.

The chain recombines TRBV10-3 with TRBJ2-3; the match to TRBD2 covers 8 bases. The CDR3 contains 14 residues. J was trimmed by 2 bases and V by 9 bases; bases with no gene match: 7. Germline-derived CDR1 and CDR2 are ENHRY and SYGVKD. The CDR3 DNA reads as TGTGCCATACGACTAGCGCAAAACACAGATACGCAGTATTTT. Residues: CAIRLAQNTDTQYF.